This entry concerns a single T cell receptor beta chain. This CDR3 has 15 residues. Trimming removed 5 bases from V and 5 bases from J; junction bases left unmatched: 6. Germline values: CDR1 SGDLS, CDR2 YYNGEE. This sample is drawn from a study of blood T cell repertoires in COVID-19. Using immunoSEQ multiplex PCR, the repertoire was profiled, and TCRdb retains in-frame clones only, with some absent. The table has thousands of clones, 75% to 95% seen once. This chain connects TRBV9 to TRBJ2-1; 11 bases fit TRBD2. The sample taken for sequencing was peripheral blood. The receptor was isolated from a woman between 50 and 59 years old with active COVID-19. CDR3 DNA: TGTGCCAGCAGTTATACTAGCGGGAGCGACAATGAGCAGTTCTTC. It specifies CASSYTSGSDNEQFF. Full variable domain (remainder filled in from reference TRBV9 and TRBJ2-1): DSGVTQTPKHLITATGQRVTLRCSPRSGDLSVYWYQQSLDQGLQFLIQYYNGEERAKGNILERFSAQQFPDLHSELNLSSLELGDSALYFCASSYTSGSDNEQFFGPGTRLTVL.